This TCR beta chain was recorded in a study of OX40 agonist ivuxolimab in advanced cancers. Broader study findings: CD8+ T cells showed, on average, more clonal expansion than CD4+ cells.

Note on this clone: Its specificity is not known.

Produced via immunoSEQ multiplex PCR; TCRdb's table is partial and in-frame only. The sample yields 69,000 or so clones, around 84% seen once. Trimming removed 5 bases from V and 3 bases from J; junction bases left unmatched: 6. The CDR3 extends over 15 amino acids. CDR1 is SGHTA, CDR2 FQGNSA, per germline. This clonotype was obtained from an adult with an advanced solid tumor such as melanoma, head and neck, liver or kidney cancer. The material sequenced was CD4+ or CD8+ T cells sorted from blood, taken in a trial of the OX40 agonist ivuxolimab. V and J are TRBV7-2 and TRBJ2-7, with 11 bases aligning to TRBD1. Here the CDR3 reads CASSERTGGYYEQYF. In nucleotides, the CDR3 is TGTGCCAGCAGCGAGAGGACAGGGGGCTACTACGAGCAGTACTTC.